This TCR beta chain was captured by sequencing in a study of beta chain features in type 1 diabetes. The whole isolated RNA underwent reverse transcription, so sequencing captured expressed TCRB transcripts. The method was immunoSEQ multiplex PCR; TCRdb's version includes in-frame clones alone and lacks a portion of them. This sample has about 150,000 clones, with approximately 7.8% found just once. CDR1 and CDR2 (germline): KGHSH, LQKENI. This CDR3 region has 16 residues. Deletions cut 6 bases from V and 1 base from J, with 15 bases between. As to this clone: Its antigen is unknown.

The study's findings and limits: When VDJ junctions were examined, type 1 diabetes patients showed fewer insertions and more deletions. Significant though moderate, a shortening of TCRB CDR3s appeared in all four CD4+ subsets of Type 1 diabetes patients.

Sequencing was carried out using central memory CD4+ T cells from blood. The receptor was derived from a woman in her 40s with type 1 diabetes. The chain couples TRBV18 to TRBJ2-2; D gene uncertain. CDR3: CASSGRSPGNTGELFF. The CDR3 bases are TGTGCCAGCTCGGGCCGCTCTCCTGGGAACACCGGGGAGCTGTTTTTT.